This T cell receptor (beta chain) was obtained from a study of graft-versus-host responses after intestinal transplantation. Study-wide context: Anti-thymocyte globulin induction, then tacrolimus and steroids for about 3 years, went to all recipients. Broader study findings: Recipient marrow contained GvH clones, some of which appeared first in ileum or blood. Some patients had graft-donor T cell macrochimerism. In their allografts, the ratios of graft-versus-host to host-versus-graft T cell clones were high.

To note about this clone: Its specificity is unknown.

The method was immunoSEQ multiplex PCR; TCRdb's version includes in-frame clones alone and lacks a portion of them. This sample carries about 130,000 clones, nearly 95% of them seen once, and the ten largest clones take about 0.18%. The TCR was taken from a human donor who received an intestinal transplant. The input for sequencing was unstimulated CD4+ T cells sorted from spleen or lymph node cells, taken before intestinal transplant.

In DNA form, the CDR3 reads TGTGCCAGTAGTTTCCTCGACGTGGCGACCATATATTTT. Protein: CASSFLDVATIYF. The chain recombines TRBV19 with TRBJ1-3; D unresolved. CDR3 length: 13 amino acids. Looked up from germline, CDR1 is LNHDA and CDR2 is SQIVND (reference sequence). V lost 5 bases and J 10 bases, leaving 15 bases between the germline ends.